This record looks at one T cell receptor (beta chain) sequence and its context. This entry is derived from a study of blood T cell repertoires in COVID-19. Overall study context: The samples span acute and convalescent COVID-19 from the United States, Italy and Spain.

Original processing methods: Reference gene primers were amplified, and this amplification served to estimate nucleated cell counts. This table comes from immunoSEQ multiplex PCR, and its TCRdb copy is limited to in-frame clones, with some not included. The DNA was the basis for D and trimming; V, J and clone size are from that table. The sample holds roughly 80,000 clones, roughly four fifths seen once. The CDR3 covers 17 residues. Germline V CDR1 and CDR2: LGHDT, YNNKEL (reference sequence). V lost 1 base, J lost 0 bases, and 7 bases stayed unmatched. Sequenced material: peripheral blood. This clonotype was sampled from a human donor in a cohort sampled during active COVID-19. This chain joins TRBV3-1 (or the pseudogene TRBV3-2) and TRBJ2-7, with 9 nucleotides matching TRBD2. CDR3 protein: CASSQGPSGISSYEQYF. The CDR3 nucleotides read TGTGCCAGCAGCCAAGGCCCTAGCGGGATCAGCTCCTACGAGCAGTACTTC.